These T cell receptor beta chains were read from a single sample in a study of CD8 T cells in ankylosing spondylitis. MiXCR, applied by TCRdb to the 5' RACE reads, yields one record per CDR3 protein. The sample holds some 120,000 distinct CDR3 sequences; over 6% are singletons and the top ten take 12%. Sequenced material: blood, either unsorted or a sorted T cell fraction (not recorded which). These receptors all come from a male donor with ankylosing spondylitis or in good health (not recorded which). CDR3s include the opening cysteine and the closing phenylalanine or tryptophan. The D gene is left open where the match is weak. Only part of the rows carry a size: once, few, many, or a class if the clone is expanded.

d_gene | abundance | j_gene | v_gene | CDR3nt | CDR3aa
TRBD2 | many | TRBJ2-1 | TRBV3-1 | TGTGCCAGCAGCCCCCCCAGCGGGGGGGTGGATGAGCAGTTCTTC | CASSPPSGGVDEQFF
NA | many | TRBJ2-2 | TRBV5-1 | TGCGCCAGCAGCCTAGGGGGGGGCCAGACCGGGGAGCTGTTTTTT | CASSLGGGQTGELFF
TRBD2 | many | TRBJ2-2 | TRBV28 | TGTGCCAGCAGTCCCGGGACTAGCAGGTCCGGGGAGCTGTTTTTT | CASSPGTSRSGELFF
TRBD1 | many | TRBJ1-5 | TRBV20-1 | TGCAGTGCTAGAGACCCCATGACAGGGATTACCAGCAATCAGCCCCAGCATTTT | CSARDPMTGITSNQPQHF
NA | many | TRBJ2-6 | TRBV19 | TGTGCCAGTAGTATTGGCTTGAAAGCTGGGGCCAACGTCCTGACTTTC | CASSIGLKAGANVLTF
TRBD2 | many | TRBJ2-5 | TRBV12-3/TRBV12-4 | TGTGCCAGCAGCCGCGGACTAGGAGTTGAGACCCAGTACTTC | CASSRGLGVETQYF
TRBD1 | many | TRBJ1-1 | TRBV7-2 | TGTGCCAGCGGGACCTCCCGGGACAGCCCCGTAGTTGGGGCTTTCTTT | CASGTSRDSPVVGAFF
TRBD1 | many | TRBJ2-4 | TRBV20-1 | TGCAGTGCGAAAGACCGGGACAGCAACATTCAGTACTTC | CSAKDRDSNIQYF
NA | NA | TRBJ2-5 | TRBV18 | TGTGCCAGCTCGAGACCGGGGCCCCAAGAGACCCAGTACTTC | CASSRPGPQETQYF
NA | many | TRBJ1-2 | TRBV27 | TGTGCCAGCAGTAGACAGGCTAACTATGGCTACACCTTC | CASSRQANYGYTF
TRBD1 | many | TRBJ2-6 | TRBV5-1 | TGCGCCAGCAGCTTGGCCGGACAGGGATCCTCTGGGGCCAACGTCCTGACTTTC | CASSLAGQGSSGANVLTF
NA | many | TRBJ1-4 | TRBV3-1 | TGTGCCAGCAGCCCACCCAGGGCAACTAATGAAAAACTGTTTTTT | CASSPPRATNEKLFF
NA | many | TRBJ2-3 | TRBV20-1 | TGCAGTGCTAGACCCGGGATTGGCACAGATACGCAGTATTTT | CSARPGIGTDTQYF
TRBD1 | NA | TRBJ2-1 | TRBV7-3 | TGTGCCAGCAGCTTAGGGACAGGGACAATTAACAATGAGCTGTTCTTC | CASSLGTGTINNELFF
NA | few | TRBJ1-6 | TRBV5-1 | TGCGCCAGCAGCTTGGCCGATAGGTTTGATTCACCCCTCCACTTT | CASSLADRFDSPLHF
TRBD1 | many | TRBJ2-2 | TRBV7-8 | TGTGCCAGCAGCCACTGGACAGGGGAGGCCGGGGAGCTGTTTTTT | CASSHWTGEAGELFF
TRBD1 | many | TRBJ1-1 | TRBV28 | TGTGCCAGCAGTCTAAGACAGGGGTCAACGGAAGCTTTCTTT | CASSLRQGSTEAFF
TRBD2 | few | TRBJ2-5 | TRBV10-3 | TGTGCCATCACGGCGGGAGGAGGGGAGACCCAGTACTTC | CAITAGGGETQYF
NA | few | TRBJ1-3 | TRBV3-1 | TGTGCCAGCAGCCAACTTGAAGGCAGCTCTGGAAACACCATATATTTT | CASSQLEGSSGNTIYF
NA | many | TRBJ2-1 | TRBV5-1 | TGCGCCAGCAGCTTTGGGGAACCTTTCAATGAGCAGTTCTTC | CASSFGEPFNEQFF
NA | many | TRBJ2-7 | TRBV7-9 | TGTGCCAGCACCCCGACAGGCTCCTCCTACGAGCAGTACTTC | CASTPTGSSYEQYF
NA | many | TRBJ2-1 | TRBV7-9 | TGTGCCAGCAGCCCAGGGGTAGGGTACAATGAGCAGTTCTTC | CASSPGVGYNEQFF
NA | few | TRBJ1-2 | TRBV28 | TGTGCCAGCAGACTCGGACTGTATGGCTACACCTTC | CASRLGLYGYTF
NA | many | TRBJ2-7 | TRBV5-5 | TGTGCCAGCAGCCCCCCGTCTCCGGGATACGAGCAGTACTTC | CASSPPSPGYEQYF
NA | many | TRBJ1-2 | TRBV24-1 | TGTGCCACCAGTGATACAGGCTATGGCTACACCTTC | CATSDTGYGYTF